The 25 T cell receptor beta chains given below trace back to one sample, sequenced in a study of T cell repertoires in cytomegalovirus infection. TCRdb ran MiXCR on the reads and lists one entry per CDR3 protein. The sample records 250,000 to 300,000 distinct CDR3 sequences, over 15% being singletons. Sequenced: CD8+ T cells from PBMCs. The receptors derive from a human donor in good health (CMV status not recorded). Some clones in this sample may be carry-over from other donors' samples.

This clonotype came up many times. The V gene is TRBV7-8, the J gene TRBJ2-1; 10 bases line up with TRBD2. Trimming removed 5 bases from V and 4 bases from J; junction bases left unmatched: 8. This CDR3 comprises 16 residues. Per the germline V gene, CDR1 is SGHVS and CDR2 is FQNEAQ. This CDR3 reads CASSPRPSGGYNEQFF. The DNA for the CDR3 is TGTGCCAGCAGCCCGCGCCCTAGCGGGGGTTACAATGAGCAGTTCTTC.

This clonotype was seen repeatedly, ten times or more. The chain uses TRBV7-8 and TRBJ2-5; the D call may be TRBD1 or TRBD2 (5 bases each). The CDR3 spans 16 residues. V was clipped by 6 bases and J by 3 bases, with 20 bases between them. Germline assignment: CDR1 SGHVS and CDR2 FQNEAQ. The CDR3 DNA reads TGTGCCAGCAGACCTACTGGGGGTAGCGTAGAAGAGACCCAGTACTTC. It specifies CASRPTGGSVEETQYF. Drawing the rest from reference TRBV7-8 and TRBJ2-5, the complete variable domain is GAGVSQSPRYKVAKRGQDVALRCDPISGHVSLFWYQQALGQGPEFLTYFQNEAQLDKSGLPSDRFFAERPEGSVSTLKIQRTQQEDSAVYLCASRPTGGSVEETQYFGPGTRLLVL.

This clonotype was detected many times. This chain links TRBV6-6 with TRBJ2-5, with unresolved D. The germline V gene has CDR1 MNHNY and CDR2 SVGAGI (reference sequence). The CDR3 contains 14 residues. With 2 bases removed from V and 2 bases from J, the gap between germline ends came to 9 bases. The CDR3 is CASSYTPEQETQYF. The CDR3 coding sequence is TGTGCCAGCAGTTACACTCCAGAACAAGAGACCCAGTACTTC.

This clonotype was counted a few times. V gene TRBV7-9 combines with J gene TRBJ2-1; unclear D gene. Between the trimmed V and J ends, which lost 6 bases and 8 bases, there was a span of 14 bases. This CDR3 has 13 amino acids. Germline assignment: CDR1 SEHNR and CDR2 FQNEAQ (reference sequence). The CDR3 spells CASSYELGDEQFF. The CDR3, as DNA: TGTGCCAGCAGTTACGAGTTGGGCGATGAGCAGTTCTTC.

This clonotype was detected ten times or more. CDR3 in amino acids: CASSPTGPGQANEKLFF. The CDR3 bases are TGTGCCAGCAGTCCAACCGGGCCGGGACAGGCTAATGAAAAACTGTTTTTT. The chain couples TRBV7-2 to TRBJ1-4, with 8 bases aligning to TRBD1. Germline trimming cut 6 bases from V and 3 bases from J; bases unmatched to any gene: 12. The V gene's germline CDR1 is SGHTA and CDR2 FQGNSA. This CDR3 comprises 17 residues.

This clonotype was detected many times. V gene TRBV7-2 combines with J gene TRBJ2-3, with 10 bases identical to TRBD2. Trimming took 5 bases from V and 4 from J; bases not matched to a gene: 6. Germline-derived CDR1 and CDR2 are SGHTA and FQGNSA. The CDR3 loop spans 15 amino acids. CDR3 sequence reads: CASSPAGGRPDTQYF. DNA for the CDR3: TGTGCCAGCAGCCCAGCGGGGGGGCGCCCAGATACGCAGTATTTT.

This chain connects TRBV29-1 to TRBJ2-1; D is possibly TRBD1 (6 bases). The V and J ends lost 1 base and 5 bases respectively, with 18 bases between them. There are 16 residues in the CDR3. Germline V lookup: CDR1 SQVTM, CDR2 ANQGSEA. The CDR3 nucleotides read TGCAGCGTTGAAGGATGGAAACAGGGCCGGGACAATGAGCAGTTCTTC. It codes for CSVEGWKQGRDNEQFF.

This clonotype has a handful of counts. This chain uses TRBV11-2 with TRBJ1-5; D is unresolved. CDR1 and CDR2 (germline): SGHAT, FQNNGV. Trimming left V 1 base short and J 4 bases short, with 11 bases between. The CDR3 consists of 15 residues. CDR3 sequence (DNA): TGTGCCAGCAGCTTAGGCCGGGAAGGGAATCAGCCCCAGCATTTT. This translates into CASSLGREGNQPQHF.

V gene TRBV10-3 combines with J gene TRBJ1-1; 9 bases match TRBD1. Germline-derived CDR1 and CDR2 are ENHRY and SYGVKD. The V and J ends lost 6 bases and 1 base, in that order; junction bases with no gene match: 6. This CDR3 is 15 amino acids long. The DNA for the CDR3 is TGTGCCATCAGGGAATCGGGACAGGGGAACACTGAAGCTTTCTTT. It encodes CAIRESGQGNTEAFF.

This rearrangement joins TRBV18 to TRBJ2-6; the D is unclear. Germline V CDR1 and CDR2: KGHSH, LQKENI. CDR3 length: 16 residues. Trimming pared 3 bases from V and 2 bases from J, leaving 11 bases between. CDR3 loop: CASSPAASAGANVLTF. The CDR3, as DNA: TGTGCCAGCTCACCCGCCGCTAGTGCTGGGGCCAACGTCCTGACTTTC.

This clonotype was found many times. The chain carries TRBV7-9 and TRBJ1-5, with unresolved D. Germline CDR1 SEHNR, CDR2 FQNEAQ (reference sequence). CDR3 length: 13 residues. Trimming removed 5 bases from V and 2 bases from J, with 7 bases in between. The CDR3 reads CASSVLGNQPQHF. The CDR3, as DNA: TGTGCCAGCAGCGTCTTGGGCAATCAGCCCCAGCATTTT.

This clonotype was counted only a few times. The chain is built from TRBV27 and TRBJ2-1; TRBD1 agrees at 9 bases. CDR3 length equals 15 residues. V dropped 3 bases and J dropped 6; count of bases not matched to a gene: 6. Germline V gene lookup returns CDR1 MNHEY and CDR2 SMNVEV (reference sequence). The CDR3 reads CASSFSTGGLNEQFF. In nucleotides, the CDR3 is TGTGCCAGCAGTTTTTCGACAGGGGGACTCAATGAGCAGTTCTTC.

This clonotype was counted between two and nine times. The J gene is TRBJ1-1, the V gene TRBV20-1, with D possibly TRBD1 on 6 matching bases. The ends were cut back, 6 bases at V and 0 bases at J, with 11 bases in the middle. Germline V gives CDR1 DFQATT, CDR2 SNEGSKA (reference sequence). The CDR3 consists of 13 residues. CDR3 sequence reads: CSAKGVMNTEAFF. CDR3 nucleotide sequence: TGCAGTGCAAAGGGGGTCATGAACACTGAAGCTTTCTTT.

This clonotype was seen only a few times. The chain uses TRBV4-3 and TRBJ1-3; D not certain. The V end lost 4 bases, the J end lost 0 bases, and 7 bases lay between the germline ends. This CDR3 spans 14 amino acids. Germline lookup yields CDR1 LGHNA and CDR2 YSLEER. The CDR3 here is CASSRDPSGNTIYF. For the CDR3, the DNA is TGCGCCAGCAGCCGAGACCCCTCTGGAAACACCATATATTTT.

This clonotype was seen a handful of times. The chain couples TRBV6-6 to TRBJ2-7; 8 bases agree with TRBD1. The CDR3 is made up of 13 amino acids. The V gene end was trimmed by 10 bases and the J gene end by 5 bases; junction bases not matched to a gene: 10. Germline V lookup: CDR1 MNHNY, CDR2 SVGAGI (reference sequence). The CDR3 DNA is TGTGCCACTTCGGACAGGGATGGAAACGAGCAGTACTTC. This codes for CATSDRDGNEQYF.

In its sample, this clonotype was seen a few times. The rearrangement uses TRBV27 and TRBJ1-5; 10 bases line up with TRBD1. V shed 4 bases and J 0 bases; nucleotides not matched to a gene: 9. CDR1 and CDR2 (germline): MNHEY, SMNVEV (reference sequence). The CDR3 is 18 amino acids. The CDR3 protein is CASSSGQGRVSSNQPQHF. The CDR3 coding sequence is TGTGCCAGCAGTTCGGGACAGGGGCGCGTATCTAGCAATCAGCCCCAGCATTTT.

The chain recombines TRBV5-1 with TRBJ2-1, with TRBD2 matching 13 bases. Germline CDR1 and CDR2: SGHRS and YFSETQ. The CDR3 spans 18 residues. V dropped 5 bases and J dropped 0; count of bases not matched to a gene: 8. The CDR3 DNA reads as TGCGCCAGCAGTCAACCGACTAGCGGGGGGACCTCCTACAATGAGCAGTTCTTC. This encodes CASSQPTSGGTSYNEQFF.

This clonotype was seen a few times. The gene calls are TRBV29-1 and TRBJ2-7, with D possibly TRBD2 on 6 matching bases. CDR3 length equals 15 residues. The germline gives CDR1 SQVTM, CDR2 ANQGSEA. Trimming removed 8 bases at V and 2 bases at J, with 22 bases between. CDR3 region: CSTLTGTSIPYEQYF. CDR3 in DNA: TGCAGCACCCTCACGGGGACTTCCATACCCTACGAGCAGTACTTC.

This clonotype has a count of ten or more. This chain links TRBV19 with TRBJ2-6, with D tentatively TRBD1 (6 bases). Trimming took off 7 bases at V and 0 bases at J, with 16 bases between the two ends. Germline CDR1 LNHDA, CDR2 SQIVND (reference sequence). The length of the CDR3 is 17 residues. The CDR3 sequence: CASMDAGETSGANVLTF. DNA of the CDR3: TGTGCCAGTATGGATGCAGGGGAAACCTCTGGGGCCAACGTCCTGACTTTC.

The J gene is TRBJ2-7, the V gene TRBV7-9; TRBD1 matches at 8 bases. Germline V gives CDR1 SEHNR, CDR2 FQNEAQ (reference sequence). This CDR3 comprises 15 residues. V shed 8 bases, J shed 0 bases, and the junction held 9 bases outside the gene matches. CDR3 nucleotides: TGTGCCAGCCATACGACAGGGGCTAGCTCCTACGAGCAGTACTTC. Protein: CASHTTGASSYEQYF. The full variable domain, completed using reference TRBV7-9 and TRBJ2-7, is DTGVSQNPRHKITKRGQNVTFRCDPISEHNRLYWYRQTLGQGPEFLTYFQNEAQLEKSRLLSDRFSAERPKGSFSTLEIQRTEQGDSAMYLCASHTTGASSYEQYFGPGTRLTVT.

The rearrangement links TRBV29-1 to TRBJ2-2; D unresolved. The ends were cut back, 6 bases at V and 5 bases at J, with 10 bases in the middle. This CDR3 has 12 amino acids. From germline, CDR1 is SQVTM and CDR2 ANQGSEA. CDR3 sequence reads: CSVSPMTGELFF. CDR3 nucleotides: TGCAGCGTGTCCCCTATGACCGGGGAGCTGTTTTTT.

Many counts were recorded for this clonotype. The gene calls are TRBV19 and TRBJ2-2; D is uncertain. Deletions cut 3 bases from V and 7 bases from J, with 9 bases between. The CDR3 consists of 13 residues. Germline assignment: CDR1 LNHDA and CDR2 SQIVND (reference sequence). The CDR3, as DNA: TGTGCCAGTAGTATCAAGGTTGGCGGGGAGCTGTTTTTT. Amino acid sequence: CASSIKVGGELFF.

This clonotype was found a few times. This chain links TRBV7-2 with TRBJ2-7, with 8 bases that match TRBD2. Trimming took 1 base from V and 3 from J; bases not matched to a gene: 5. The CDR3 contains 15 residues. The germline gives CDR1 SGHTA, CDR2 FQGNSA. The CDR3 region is CASSLGGGPNYEQYF. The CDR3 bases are TGTGCCAGCAGCTTAGGCGGGGGGCCCAACTACGAGCAGTACTTC.

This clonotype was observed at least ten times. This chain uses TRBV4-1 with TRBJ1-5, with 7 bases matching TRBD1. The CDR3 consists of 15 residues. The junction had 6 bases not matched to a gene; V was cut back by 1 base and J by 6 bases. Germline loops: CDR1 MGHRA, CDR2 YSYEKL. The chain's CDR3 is CASSQAEGAGQPQHF. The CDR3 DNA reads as TGCGCCAGCAGCCAAGCGGAGGGGGCGGGTCAGCCCCAGCATTTT.

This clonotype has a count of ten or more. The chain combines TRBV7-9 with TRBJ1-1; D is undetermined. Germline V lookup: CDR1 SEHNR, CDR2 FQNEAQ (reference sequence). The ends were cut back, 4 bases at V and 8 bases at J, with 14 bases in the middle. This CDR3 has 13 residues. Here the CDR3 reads CASSSGITEEAFF. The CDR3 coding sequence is TGTGCCAGCAGCTCCGGAATAACAGAGGAAGCTTTCTTT.